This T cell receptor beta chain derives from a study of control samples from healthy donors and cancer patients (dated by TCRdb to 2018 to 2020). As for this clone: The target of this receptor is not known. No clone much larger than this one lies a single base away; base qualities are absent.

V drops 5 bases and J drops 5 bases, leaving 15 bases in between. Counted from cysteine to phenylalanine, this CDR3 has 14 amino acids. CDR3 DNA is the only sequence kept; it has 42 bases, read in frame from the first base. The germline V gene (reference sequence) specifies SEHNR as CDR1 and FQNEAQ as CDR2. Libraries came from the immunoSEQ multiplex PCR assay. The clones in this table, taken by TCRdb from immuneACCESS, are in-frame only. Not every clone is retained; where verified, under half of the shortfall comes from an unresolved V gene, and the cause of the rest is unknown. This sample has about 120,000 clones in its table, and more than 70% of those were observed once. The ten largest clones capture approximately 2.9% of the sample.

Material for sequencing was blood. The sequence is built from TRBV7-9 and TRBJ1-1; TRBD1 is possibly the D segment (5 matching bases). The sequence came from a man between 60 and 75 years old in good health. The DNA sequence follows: TGTGCCAGCAGCCCGGCGGGGGTAGGGACTGAAGCTTTCTTT. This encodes CASSPAGVGTEAFF.